A single sample gave rise to the 16 T cell receptor beta chains below, sequenced in a study of blood T cells in healthy people across ages. Primed by a sample-barcoded 5' primer and a J-beta primer mix, a second PCR proceeded for roughly 6 to 12 cycles. TCRdb fed the 5' RACE reads into MiXCR, producing one record per CDR3 protein. The sample has around 1,500,000 distinct CDR3 sequences; 28% are singletons. Sequenced: blood. These receptor sequences come from a woman in her 30s in good health.

The chain recombines TRBV12-3 or TRBV12-4 with TRBJ2-1, with D perhaps TRBD2 (5 bases). V was cut by 5 bases and J by 5 bases, with 16 bases left in between. This CDR3 has 15 residues. The DNA of the CDR3 is TGTGCCAGCAGTCTAGGACTCTGGATTAACAATGAGCAGTTCTTC. As protein: CASSLGLWINNEQFF.

Remarks on this clonotype: This may come from a read error, since a much larger clone is one base off. V is TRBV4-1 and J is TRBJ2-5; TRBD2 agrees at 10 bases. CDR3 length equals 16 residues. Looked up from germline, CDR1 is MGHRA and CDR2 is YSYEKL. The trim removed 4 bases at V and 11 bases at J, leaving 16 bases unmatched. In nucleotides, the CDR3 is TGCGCCAGCAGCCTCCAGCGGGGGGGTTCCTACAATGAGCAGTACTTC. Translating gives CASSLQRGGSYNEQYF.

This clonotype was observed at least ten times. V gene TRBV6-4 combines with J gene TRBJ2-7; TRBD1 matches 9 bases. V trimming: 3 bases; J trimming: 9 bases; junction bases outside the gene matches: 6. Germline CDR1 is MRHNA and CDR2 is SNTAGT. The CDR3 covers 13 residues. The CDR3: CASSEVRGQGQYF. The DNA of the CDR3 is TGTGCCAGCAGTGAAGTGAGGGGACAGGGGCAGTACTTC.

The chain employs TRBV5-1 and TRBJ1-1; TRBD1 aligns across 8 bases. The CDR3 sequence is 14 residues long. The germline CDR1 and CDR2 sequences are SGHRS and YFSETQ. J gave up 6 bases and V 4 bases, and 8 bases lay outside the gene matches. Written as DNA, the CDR3 is TGCGCCAGCAGCCCCAGACAGGGGCTGGCTGAAGCTTTCTTT. Translation: CASSPRQGLAEAFF.

This clonotype was counted only a few times. This chain connects TRBV11-2 to TRBJ1-1, with a weak D call TRBD1 (6 bases). V was shortened by 7 bases and J by 1 base, with 16 bases between the two germline ends. The germline CDR1 and CDR2 sequences are SGHAT and FQNNGV. The CDR3 runs to 15 residues. The CDR3 here is CASIPSGTKNTEAFF. In DNA, the CDR3 is TGTGCCAGCATCCCAAGCGGGACAAAGAACACTGAAGCTTTCTTT.

The CDR3 nucleotides read TGTGCCAGCAGTTACTCTCCCGGGTCCGGGGAGCTGTTTTTT. Amino acid sequence: CASSYSPGSGELFF. The chain combines TRBV6-5 with TRBJ2-2; D is unclear. Trimming left V 0 bases short and J 6 bases short, with 8 bases between. The CDR3 is 14 residues long. Germline-derived CDR1 and CDR2 are MNHEY and SVGAGI.

The chain couples TRBV12-3 or TRBV12-4 to TRBJ2-1, with D perhaps TRBD2 (6 bases). The V and J ends lost 3 bases and 4 bases respectively, with 16 bases between them. The CDR3 runs to 16 residues. The CDR3, as DNA: TGTGCCAGCAGTTTGTTCCGGGGGACGCCGTACAATGAGCAGTTCTTC. Translated, it gives CASSLFRGTPYNEQFF.

This clonotype was picked up a small number of times. This sequence joins TRBV10-3 and TRBJ2-5, with a weak D call TRBD1 (5 bases). The CDR3 loop spans 13 amino acids. Germline CDR1 is ENHRY and CDR2 is SYGVKD. Between the trimmed V and J ends, which lost 6 bases and 3 bases, there was a span of 11 bases. The CDR3 loop is CAIREDSEETQYF. The CDR3 bases are TGTGCCATCAGGGAAGACAGCGAAGAGACCCAGTACTTC.

This clonotype was seen a few times. The rearrangement uses TRBV20-1 and TRBJ2-5; 8 bases agree with TRBD2. Germline V CDR1 and CDR2: DFQATT, SNEGSKA (reference sequence). CDR3 length: 17 amino acids. V trimming: 0 bases; J trimming: 4 bases; junction bases outside the gene matches: 13. CDR3 in amino acids: CSARDASGGRRGETQYF. CDR3 bases: TGCAGTGCTAGAGATGCCAGCGGGGGCCGCCGGGGAGAGACCCAGTACTTC.

The chain couples TRBV27 to TRBJ2-3; D is unresolved. The CDR3 length is 17 residues. V lost 0 bases and J lost 1, with 14 bases in between. Germline CDR1 reads MNHEY; CDR2 reads SMNVEV (reference sequence). The CDR3 DNA reads TGTGCCAGCAGTTTATCGATGGGTTTCGCTCGCACAGATACGCAGTATTTT. Translating gives CASSLSMGFARTDTQYF.

The rearrangement links TRBV3-1 to TRBJ1-1, with no clear D. Deletions cut 3 bases from V and 10 bases from J, with 9 bases between. This CDR3 is built from 11 residues. CDR1 and CDR2 from the germline V gene are LGHDT and YNNKEL (reference sequence). The CDR3 spells CASSQGEGAFF. As DNA, the CDR3 is TGTGCCAGCAGCCAGGGTGAGGGAGCTTTCTTT.

Points on this clonotype: A much larger clone differs by one base, so this may be a read error. The V and J genes are TRBV5-1 and TRBJ2-3; 9 nucleotides line up with TRBD1. Germline assignment: CDR1 SGHRS and CDR2 YFSETQ. The CDR3 totals 16 residues. DNA for the CDR3: TGCGCCCGCAGCAATGGACAGGGGCTATACACAGATACGCAGTATTTT. It translates to CARSNGQGLYTDTQYF. Using reference TRBV5-1 and TRBJ2-3 for the parts outside the CDR3, the full variable domain is KAGVTQTPRYLIKTRGQQVTLSCSPISGHRSVSWYQQTPGQGLQFLFEYFSETQRNKGNFPGRFSGRQFSNSRSEMNVSTLELGDSALYLCARSNGQGLYTDTQYFGPGTRLTVL.

V and J are TRBV20-1 and TRBJ2-5; TRBD1 matches 8 bases. The CDR3 sequence is 15 residues long. Germline V lookup: CDR1 DFQATT, CDR2 SNEGSKA (reference sequence). V shed 5 bases, J shed 2 bases, and the junction held 10 bases outside the gene matches. CDR3 region: CSAGSSRTGQETQYF. CDR3 sequence (DNA): TGCAGTGCTGGTTCCAGCAGGACAGGGCAAGAGACCCAGTACTTC.

This clonotype was recorded a few times. The chain combines TRBV5-6 with TRBJ2-5; 11 bases map to TRBD2. This CDR3 comprises 15 residues. Germline trimming cut 5 bases from V and 1 base from J; bases unmatched to any gene: 4. Germline V gene lookup returns CDR1 SGHDT and CDR2 YYEEEE. CDR3 sequence: CASRELAGAQETQYF. The CDR3 DNA sequence: TGTGCCAGCAGAGAACTAGCGGGGGCCCAAGAGACCCAGTACTTC.

At least ten counts were recorded for this clonotype. The V call is TRBV5-5, the J call TRBJ2-5; a possible D gene is TRBD2 (6 bases). Germline CDR1 is SGHKS and CDR2 is YYEKEE (reference sequence). The CDR3 is made up of 15 amino acids. The CDR3 is CATRVLQEGGETQYF. The CDR3 DNA reads as TGTGCAACCCGGGTTTTACAGGAGGGAGGAGAGACCCAGTACTTC. Complete variable domain (other parts from reference TRBV5-5 and TRBJ2-5): DAGVTQSPTHLIKTRGQQVTLRCSPISGHKSVSWYQQVLGQGPQFIFQYYEKEERGRGNFPDRFSARQFPNYSSELNVNALLLGDSALYLCATRVLQEGGETQYFGPGTRLLVL.

In its sample, this clonotype was seen a few times. The rearrangement uses TRBV29-1 and TRBJ1-2; the D is unclear. Trimming took off 5 bases at V and 6 bases at J, with 1 base between the two ends. The CDR3 spans 8 residues. Germline V gives CDR1 SQVTM, CDR2 ANQGSEA. The CDR3 region is CSVNGYTF. CDR3 nucleotide sequence: TGCAGCGTTAATGGCTACACCTTC.